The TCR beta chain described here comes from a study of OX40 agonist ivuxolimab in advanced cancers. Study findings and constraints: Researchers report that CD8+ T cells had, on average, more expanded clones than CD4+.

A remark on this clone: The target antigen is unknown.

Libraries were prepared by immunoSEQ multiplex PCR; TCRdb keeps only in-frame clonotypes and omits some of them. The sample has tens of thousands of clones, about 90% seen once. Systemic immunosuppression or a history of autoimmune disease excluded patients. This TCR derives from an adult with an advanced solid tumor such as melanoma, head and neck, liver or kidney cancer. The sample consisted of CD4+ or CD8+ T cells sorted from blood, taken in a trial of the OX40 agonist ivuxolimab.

The CDR3 loop is CASRRKWTGCMSATNEKLFF. The CDR3 nucleotides read TGCGCCAGCAGACGTAAATGGACAGGGTGTATGTCGGCAACTAATGAAAAACTGTTTTTT. The chain uses TRBV23-1 and TRBJ1-4; 8 bases are a match to TRBD1. TRBV23-1 is an ORF, with its function uncertain. This CDR3 spans 20 amino acids. With 6 bases clipped from V and 0 bases from J, the junction kept 18 bases outside the gene matches.